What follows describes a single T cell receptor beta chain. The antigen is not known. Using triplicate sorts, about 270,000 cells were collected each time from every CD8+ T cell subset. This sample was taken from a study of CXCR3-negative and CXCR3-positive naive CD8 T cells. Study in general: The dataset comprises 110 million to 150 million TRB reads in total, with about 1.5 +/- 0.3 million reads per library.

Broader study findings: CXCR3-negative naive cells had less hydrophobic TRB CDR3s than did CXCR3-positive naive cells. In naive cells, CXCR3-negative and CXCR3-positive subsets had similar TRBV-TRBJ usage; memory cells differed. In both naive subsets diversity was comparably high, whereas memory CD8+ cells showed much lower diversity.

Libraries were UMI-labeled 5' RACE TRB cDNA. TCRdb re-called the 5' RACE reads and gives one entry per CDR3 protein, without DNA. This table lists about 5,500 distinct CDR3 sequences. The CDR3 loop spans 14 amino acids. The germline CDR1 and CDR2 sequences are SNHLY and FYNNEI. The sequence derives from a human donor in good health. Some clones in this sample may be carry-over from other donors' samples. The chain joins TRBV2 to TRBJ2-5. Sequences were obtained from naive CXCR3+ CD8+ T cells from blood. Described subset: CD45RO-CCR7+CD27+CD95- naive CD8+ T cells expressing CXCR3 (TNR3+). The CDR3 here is CASSEYTETETQYF.